Shown below are 24 T cell receptor beta chains from a single sample sequenced in a study of shared clonotypes between healthy human individuals. Method: immunoSEQ multiplex PCR; TCRdb's copy keeps in-frame clones and lacks some. The table lists a few million clones, approximately 94% of them singletons. Sequenced input: naive CD4+ T cells sorted from blood. Subset given: CD45RA+ positively selected. The receptors here all came from a man between 18 and 35 years old in good health.

To note about this clone: The same CDR3 also results from other DNA sequences found in this sample. V is TRBV10-3 and J is TRBJ2-2; 7 bases match TRBD1. The length of the CDR3 is 16 residues. J gave up 0 bases and V 4 bases, and 5 bases lay outside the gene matches. In germline, CDR1 is ENHRY, CDR2 SYGVKD. The chain's CDR3 is CAISVAGGSNTGELFF. CDR3 sequence (DNA): TGTGCCATCAGTGTTGCAGGGGGTTCGAACACCGGGGAGCTGTTTTTT.

The chain carries TRBV7-8 and TRBJ2-1; 13 bases align to TRBD2. CDR3 length: 15 residues. V shed 4 bases and J 4 bases; nucleotides not matched to a gene: 1. The germline gives CDR1 SGHVS, CDR2 FQNEAQ. The CDR3 here is CASSSLAGGYNEQFF. The CDR3 DNA reads TGTGCCAGCAGCTCACTAGCGGGGGGGTACAATGAGCAGTTCTTC. Filled out from reference TRBV7-8 and TRBJ2-1, the complete variable domain reads GAGVSQSPRYKVAKRGQDVALRCDPISGHVSLFWYQQALGQGPEFLTYFQNEAQLDKSGLPSDRFFAERPEGSVSTLKIQRTQQEDSAVYLCASSSLAGGYNEQFFGPGTRLTVL.

The chain recombines TRBV7-9 with TRBJ2-6; a possible D gene is TRBD2 (6 bases). Germline values: CDR1 SEHNR, CDR2 FQNEAQ (reference sequence). CDR3 size: 15 residues. V lost 5 bases, J lost 0 bases, and 8 bases lay in between. The CDR3 loop is CASSPGVSGANVLTF. CDR3 nucleotide sequence: TGTGCCAGCAGCCCGGGAGTCTCTGGGGCCAACGTCCTGACTTTC.

The chain employs TRBV27 and TRBJ1-4; the match to TRBD1 covers 7 bases. Per the germline V gene, CDR1 is MNHEY and CDR2 is SMNVEV (reference sequence). The CDR3 is made up of 14 amino acids. The V and J ends lost 5 bases and 6 bases, in that order; junction bases with no gene match: 6. The CDR3 DNA is TGTGCCAGCAGTCGACAGGGAGGTGATGAAAAACTGTTTTTT. It specifies CASSRQGGDEKLFF.

The J gene is TRBJ1-2, the V gene TRBV27, with D perhaps TRBD1 (6 bases). The germline gives CDR1 MNHEY, CDR2 SMNVEV (reference sequence). Trimming shortened V by 5 bases and J by 4 bases, and 14 bases separated the two germline ends. The CDR3 spans 14 residues. CDR3 loop: CASSPSGQFYGYTF. In DNA, the CDR3 is TGTGCCAGCAGTCCCAGTGGACAGTTCTATGGCTACACCTTC.

The chain carries TRBV28 and TRBJ2-3, with 8 bases fitting TRBD2. With 6 bases clipped from V and 1 base from J, the junction kept 6 bases outside the gene matches. This CDR3 contains 15 residues. In germline, CDR1 is MDHEN, CDR2 SYDVKM. CDR3 in amino acids: CASSRGGPRTDTQYF. CDR3 DNA: TGTGCCAGCAGCCGGGGGGGTCCACGCACAGATACGCAGTATTTT.

The chain employs TRBV5-6 and TRBJ2-2; 14 positions agree with TRBD2. J lost 7 bases, V lost 4 bases, and 6 bases had no gene match. In germline, CDR1 is SGHDT, CDR2 YYEEEE. The CDR3 is 16 amino acids. CDR3 nucleotide sequence: TGTGCCAGCAGCCCGACTAGCGGGGGGGCAAGCGGGGAGCTGTTTTTT. As protein: CASSPTSGGASGELFF.

The chain couples TRBV5-4 to TRBJ2-5; 9 bases map to TRBD1. J gave up 2 bases and V 2 bases, and 7 bases lay outside the gene matches. CDR3 length: 16 amino acids. CDR1 is SGHNT and CDR2 is YYREEE in the germline V gene (reference sequence). CDR3 in DNA: TGTGCCAGCAGCTTACCAGGACAGGGGAAACAAGAGACCCAGTACTTC. Translated, it gives CASSLPGQGKQETQYF. Full variable domain (missing parts from reference TRBV5-4 and TRBJ2-5): ETGVTQSPTHLIKTRGQQVTLRCSSQSGHNTVSWYQQALGQGPQFIFQYYREEENGRGNFPPRFSGLQFPNYSSELNVNALELDDSALYLCASSLPGQGKQETQYFGPGTRLLVL.

The genes are TRBV11-2 and TRBJ2-2, with D perhaps being TRBD1 or TRBD2 (6 bases each). Germline V gives CDR1 SGHAT, CDR2 FQNNGV. CDR3 length: 15 amino acids. Trimming shortened V by 8 bases and J by 0 bases, and 13 bases separated the two germline ends. CDR3: CASAPGGTNTGELFF. CDR3 nucleotide sequence: TGTGCCAGCGCCCCCGGGGGCACGAACACCGGGGAGCTGTTTTTT.

This chain links TRBV4-1 with TRBJ1-6; D unclear. In germline, CDR1 is MGHRA, CDR2 YSYEKL. This CDR3 contains 15 residues. Trimming removed 3 bases from V and 8 bases from J, with 14 bases in between. As DNA, the CDR3 is TGCGCCAGCAGCCATGGTCGGTCGACTTATTCACCCCTCCACTTT. Translated, it gives CASSHGRSTYSPLHF.

The gene calls are TRBV5-8 and TRBJ2-2; 12 nucleotides line up with TRBD1. CDR1 is SGHTS and CDR2 is YDEGEE in the germline V gene. The J segment lost 4 bases and the V segment lost 3 bases, leaving 4 bases of the junction unmatched. The CDR3 spans 16 residues. The CDR3 nucleotides read TGTGCCAGCAGCTCCCGGGACAGGGGGCGCACCGGGGAGCTGTTTTTT. It encodes CASSSRDRGRTGELFF. Full variable domain (rest looked up from reference TRBV5-8 and TRBJ2-2): EAGVTQSPTHLIKTRGQQATLRCSPISGHTSVYWYQQALGLGLQFLLWYDEGEERNRGNFPPRFSGRQFPNYSSELNVNALELEDSALYLCASSSRDRGRTGELFFGEGSRLTVL.

V is TRBV7-2 and J is TRBJ2-5; 7 positions match TRBD2. Germline V gene sequence: CDR1 SGHTA, CDR2 FQGNSA. The CDR3 consists of 16 residues. The V gene end was trimmed by 5 bases and the J gene end by 2 bases; junction bases not matched to a gene: 11. CDR3 DNA: TGTGCCAGCAGCCCCCGGCGGGAGCCCCTGCAAGAGACCCAGTACTTC. It is translated as CASSPRREPLQETQYF.

This clone was recorded once. V and J are TRBV10-3 and TRBJ2-2; either TRBD1 or TRBD2 may fit D (5 bases each). Germline V gives CDR1 ENHRY, CDR2 SYGVKD. This CDR3 region has 16 residues. V lost 8 bases and J 1 base, leaving 17 bases between the germline ends. CDR3 nucleotide sequence: TGTGCCATCCGTCTGGGACGGGAAGGGAACACCGGGGAGCTGTTTTTT. This gives the protein CAIRLGREGNTGELFF.

The rearrangement links TRBV2 to TRBJ2-7; no clear D gene. The CDR3 spans 12 residues. Trimming pared 6 bases from V and 3 bases from J, leaving 9 bases between. CDR1 SNHLY and CDR2 FYNNEI come from the germline V gene. The CDR3 coding sequence is TGTGCCAGCAGGGCCGATAACTACGAGCAGTACTTC. Protein sequence: CASRADNYEQYF. Looking up the rest from reference TRBV2 and TRBJ2-7 gives the full variable domain: EPEVTQTPSHQVTQMGQEVILRCVPISNHLYFYWYRQILGQKVEFLVSFYNNEISEKSEIFDDQFSVERPDGSNFTLKIRSTKLEDSAMYFCASRADNYEQYFGPGTRLTVT.

This clone was seen only once. This chain joins TRBV7-9 and TRBJ2-7, with D perhaps TRBD1 (6 bases). The V end was cut by 1 base, the J end by 6 bases, with 16 bases between. In germline, CDR1 is SEHNR, CDR2 FQNEAQ (reference sequence). The CDR3 length is 15 residues. CDR3 nucleotides: TGTGCCAGCAGCTTAGTCGCAGGGGTCGGACGCGAGCAGTACTTC. Amino acid sequence: CASSLVAGVGREQYF.

This clone appeared once. This chain connects TRBV6-1 to TRBJ2-2; D call uncertain. Germline-derived CDR1 and CDR2 are MNHNS and SASEGT. CDR3 length: 14 residues. V was clipped by 4 bases and J by 1 base, with 7 bases between them. The CDR3, as DNA: TGTGCCAGCAGTGTTAGTTGGAACACCGGGGAGCTGTTTTTT. The encoded protein is CASSVSWNTGELFF.

This clone was seen just once. V gene TRBV28 combines with J gene TRBJ2-7, with 7 positions matching TRBD1. V lost 4 bases and J lost 0; bases outside the gene matches: 6. Germline-derived CDR1 and CDR2 are MDHEN and SYDVKM. The CDR3 covers 15 residues. DNA of the CDR3: TGTGCCAGCAGTTCCCCCGGGACAGCCTCCTACGAGCAGTACTTC. This sequence encodes CASSSPGTASYEQYF.

The chain employs TRBV7-2 and TRBJ1-2; D is uncertain. The germline CDR1 and CDR2 sequences are SGHTA and FQGNSA. The CDR3 contains 13 residues. V lost 2 bases to trimming and J lost 3 bases, with 7 bases between them. CDR3 residues: CASSLTLYYGYTF. In DNA form, the CDR3 reads TGTGCCAGCAGCTTAACCTTATACTATGGCTACACCTTC.

Turning to this clone: Other DNA variants within this sample encode the same CDR3. The rearrangement uses TRBV18 and TRBJ1-6; 9 bases agree with TRBD1. CDR3 length: 15 residues. Germline assignment: CDR1 KGHSH and CDR2 LQKENI. V shed 3 bases, J shed 7 bases, and the junction held 4 bases outside the gene matches. CDR3 sequence reads: CASSPLGQGNSPLHF. CDR3 sequence (DNA): TGTGCCAGCTCACCTCTGGGACAGGGAAATTCACCCCTCCACTTT.

Worth noting for this clone: Additional DNA sequences in this sample encode the identical CDR3. This rearrangement joins TRBV7-9 to TRBJ1-2; the D gene is possibly TRBD1 (5 bases). CDR1 and CDR2 (germline): SEHNR, FQNEAQ (reference sequence). The germline V and J ends were trimmed by 3 bases and 4 bases, with 9 bases remaining between them. This CDR3 contains 13 residues. CDR3 in DNA: TGTGCCAGCAGCTTGACAGCGGGCTATGGCTACACCTTC. It encodes CASSLTAGYGYTF.

The V and J genes are TRBV27 and TRBJ1-4; D call uncertain. The CDR3 spans 15 residues. Trimming stripped 5 bases from V and 10 bases from J, with 20 bases between. CDR1 and CDR2 from the germline V gene are MNHEY and SMNVEV (reference sequence). The CDR3 region is CASSVSVGPSGKLFF. Written as DNA, the CDR3 is TGTGCCAGCAGTGTGTCGGTTGGGCCCTCGGGAAAACTGTTTTTT.

This chain connects TRBV6-1 to TRBJ2-4; 12 positions agree with TRBD1. The germline gives CDR1 MNHNS, CDR2 SASEGT. This CDR3 has 13 amino acids. The J segment lost 7 bases and the V segment lost 7 bases, leaving 2 bases of the junction unmatched. The CDR3: CASTGTGGNIQYF. The DNA for the CDR3 is TGTGCCAGCACGGGGACAGGGGGCAACATTCAGTACTTC.

The CDR3 coding sequence is TGTGCCATCAGTGGCCCGGGACAGGAGGTTCGACCCGGGGAGCTGTTTTTT. Translated: CAISGPGQEVRPGELFF. The chain uses TRBV10-3 and TRBJ2-2; TRBD1 matches 8 bases. Germline V gives CDR1 ENHRY, CDR2 SYGVKD. The CDR3 is 17 residues long. The J segment lost 6 bases and the V segment lost 4 bases, leaving 13 bases of the junction unmatched.

V and J are TRBV5-1 and TRBJ1-5, with a possible D match to TRBD1 (5 bases). Germline V gene data show CDR1 as SGHRS and CDR2 as YFSETQ. This CDR3 is 13 amino acids long. V lost 2 bases to trimming and J lost 6 bases, with 9 bases between them. CDR3: CASSFERGQPQHF. The CDR3 region has the DNA TGCGCCAGCAGCTTTGAAAGGGGTCAGCCCCAGCATTTT.